This passage covers 21 T cell receptor beta chains from one sample sequenced in a study of blood T cell repertoires in COVID-19. Assay used: immunoSEQ multiplex PCR; TCRdb lists only in-frame clones, some missing. The sample consists of around 300,000 clones, 90% of them appearing once. Sequenced material: peripheral blood. The receptor set was obtained from a woman younger than 45 with COVID-19, enrolled during active disease.

This rearrangement joins TRBV9 to TRBJ1-3; 9 positions match TRBD1. CDR3 size: 15 residues. Germline V lookup: CDR1 SGDLS, CDR2 YYNGEE. The V segment lost 1 base and the J segment 6 bases; nucleotides outside the gene matches: 5. For the CDR3, the DNA is TGTGCCAGCAGCGTACCGACAGGGGGAGTAAACACCATATATTTT. Its protein product is CASSVPTGGVNTIYF.

This sequence joins TRBV28 and TRBJ2-5; 7 bases fit TRBD2. Trimming took 5 bases from V and 1 from J; bases not matched to a gene: 7. CDR1 MDHEN and CDR2 SYDVKM come from the germline V gene. The CDR3 spans 15 residues. CDR3 in amino acids: CASSGGGILQETQYF. In nucleotides, the CDR3 is TGTGCCAGCAGTGGGGGGGGTATACTCCAAGAGACCCAGTACTTC.

The rearrangement links TRBV5-4 to TRBJ2-1; D is perhaps TRBD1 (6 bases). Germline loops: CDR1 SGHNT, CDR2 YYREEE (reference sequence). The CDR3 runs to 14 residues. Trimming left V 3 bases short and J 3 bases short, with 10 bases between. In DNA, the CDR3 is TGTGCCAGCAGCTCTCAGGGGTACTACAATGAGCAGTTCTTC. It specifies CASSSQGYYNEQFF.

The chain links TRBV9 to TRBJ2-5, with 8 bases matching TRBD1. The CDR3 has 14 amino acids. CDR1 SGDLS and CDR2 YYNGEE come from the germline V gene. V shed 2 bases, J shed 4 bases, and the junction held 4 bases outside the gene matches. CDR3 in DNA: TGTGCCAGCAGCGTGGACACAGGGGGAGAGACCCAGTACTTC. Its translation: CASSVDTGGETQYF.

This clone ranks as medium-sized. This chain joins TRBV4-2 and TRBJ1-2, with 11 bases matching TRBD1. This CDR3 is 16 amino acids long. J lost 4 bases, V lost 0 bases, and 4 bases had no gene match. Looked up from germline, CDR1 is LGHNA and CDR2 is YNFKEQ. The CDR3 sequence: CASSQEEGTGGYGYTF. Here the CDR3 DNA reads TGTGCCAGCAGCCAAGAGGAGGGGACAGGGGGCTATGGCTACACCTTC.

This clone was detected a few times. The chain links TRBV5-1 to TRBJ1-2; the D gene is possibly TRBD1 (5 bases). Trimming took 4 bases from V and 8 from J, leaving 21 bases between them. The germline V gene encodes CDR1 SGHRS and CDR2 YFSETQ. CDR3 length equals 15 residues. The CDR3 bases are TGCGCCAGCAGCCCACGTCGTCAGGACAAGGACGGCTACACCTTC. Translating it yields CASSPRRQDKDGYTF.

The gene calls are TRBV5-1 and TRBJ1-4; unclear D gene. The germline V gene has CDR1 SGHRS and CDR2 YFSETQ. Deletions cut 0 bases from V and 8 bases from J, with 14 bases between. This CDR3 contains 15 residues. The CDR3 loop is CASSLDAGVEEKLFF. CDR3 DNA sequence: TGCGCCAGCAGCTTGGACGCGGGCGTGGAGGAAAAACTGTTTTTT.

The chain links TRBV12-3 or TRBV12-4 to TRBJ2-2; D gene uncertain. This CDR3 comprises 12 residues. V was shortened by 9 bases and J by 7 bases, with 12 bases between the two germline ends. For the CDR3, the DNA is TGTGCCAGTAAATATTCGGGCGGGGAGCTGTTTTTT. Protein product: CASKYSGGELFF.

CDR3 coding DNA: TGTGCCATCAGTGAGGCCCGGGACAGGAGTTTCAAAAACATTCAGTACTTC. This codes for CAISEARDRSFKNIQYF. The genes are TRBV10-3 and TRBJ2-4, with 8 nucleotides matching TRBD1. Germline loops: CDR1 ENHRY, CDR2 SYGVKD. The V gene end was trimmed by 2 bases and the J gene end by 3 bases; junction bases not matched to a gene: 9. CDR3 length: 17 residues.

The chain carries TRBV30 and TRBJ2-7; a weak D match, TRBD1 (5 bases). Germline loops: CDR1 GTSNPN, CDR2 SVGIG (reference sequence). The CDR3 is 12 residues long. V was shortened by 3 bases and J by 3 bases, with 9 bases between the two germline ends. In DNA, the CDR3 is TGTGCCTGGAGAACAGGTGACTACGAGCAGTACTTC. This encodes CAWRTGDYEQYF. Together with reference TRBV30 and TRBJ2-7, the CDR3 gives the full variable domain: SQTIHQWPATLVQPVGSPLSLECTVEGTSNPNLYWYRQAAGRGLQLLFYSVGIGQISSEVPQNLSASRPQDRQFILSSKKLLLSDSGFYLCAWRTGDYEQYFGPGTRLTVT.

The DNA for the CDR3 is TGTGCCAGCAGCTTGGCCGGGGCAGGGAGGGGTCACGGGGAGCTGTTTTTT. Amino acids: CASSLAGAGRGHGELFF. The J gene is TRBJ2-2, the V gene TRBV5-4; 7 bases match TRBD2. V was clipped by 0 bases and J by 7 bases; unmatched bases: 12. The CDR3 has 17 residues. CDR1 and CDR2 from the germline V gene are SGHNT and YYREEE (reference sequence).

This sequence joins TRBV18 and TRBJ2-7; 8 bases are shared with TRBD2. The CDR3 runs 15 residues. Germline V gene lookup returns CDR1 KGHSH and CDR2 LQKENI. V dropped 3 bases and J dropped 3; count of bases not matched to a gene: 7. The CDR3 sequence: CASSPSGRSNYEQYF. DNA of the CDR3: TGTGCCAGCTCACCCAGCGGGAGAAGTAACTACGAGCAGTACTTC.

The chain combines TRBV10-1 with TRBJ1-2; D remains ambiguous. Trimming pared 0 bases from V and 8 bases from J, leaving 10 bases between. Looked up from germline, CDR1 is WNHNN and CDR2 is SYGVQD (reference sequence). CDR3 size: 13 residues. Here the CDR3 reads CASSESPTAGYTF. CDR3 DNA: TGCGCCAGCAGTGAGTCCCCCACAGCCGGCTACACCTTC.

V and J are TRBV28 and TRBJ1-1, with a weak D call TRBD1 (6 bases). This CDR3 is 15 amino acids long. The germline gives CDR1 MDHEN, CDR2 SYDVKM. The V and J ends lost 7 bases and 1 base respectively, with 16 bases between them. CDR3 protein: CASTFGGGANTEAFF. DNA of the CDR3: TGTGCCAGCACTTTTGGCGGGGGGGCGAACACTGAAGCTTTCTTT.

The rearrangement uses TRBV6-4 and TRBJ2-1; weak D call: TRBD1 (6 bases). Germline V gene sequence: CDR1 MRHNA, CDR2 SNTAGT. V lost 4 bases and J lost 6, with 10 bases in between. This CDR3 is 13 amino acids long. The CDR3 DNA follows: TGTGCCAGCAGTGCCATGGACAGCAATGAGCAGTTCTTC. Its translation: CASSAMDSNEQFF.

This chain links TRBV5-1 with TRBJ1-3; D is uncertain. CDR1 and CDR2 (germline): SGHRS, YFSETQ. The germline V and J ends were trimmed by 4 bases and 0 bases, with 11 bases remaining between them. The CDR3 has 15 residues. The CDR3 region has the DNA TGCGCCAGCAGCCCTTCGCCAGGCTCTGGAAACACCATATATTTT. As protein: CASSPSPGSGNTIYF.

The rearrangement joins TRBV5-1 to TRBJ2-3, with TRBD2 matching 8 bases. Germline V CDR1 and CDR2: SGHRS, YFSETQ. V was pared by 0 bases and J by 5 bases, with 2 bases of the junction left unmatched. CDR3 length: 14 amino acids. The CDR3 spells CASSLVLAGDTQYF. The CDR3 coding sequence is TGCGCCAGCAGCTTGGTGCTAGCGGGAGATACGCAGTATTTT.

The V and J genes are TRBV12-5 and TRBJ1-4; TRBD1 aligns across 7 bases. The trim removed 6 bases at V and 8 bases at J, leaving 3 bases unmatched. Germline values: CDR1 LGHNT, CDR2 FRNRAP. This CDR3 comprises 12 residues. For the CDR3, the DNA is TGTGCTAGTGGGGCGGGACAGGAAAAACTGTTTTTT. Translation: CASGAGQEKLFF.

V and J are TRBV24-1 and TRBJ1-1; 8 bases map to TRBD1. Germline CDR1 is KGHDR and CDR2 is SFDVKD. This CDR3 contains 15 residues. V dropped 2 bases and J dropped 4; count of bases not matched to a gene: 5. The CDR3 DNA is TGTGCCACCAGTGATTCGAGACAGGGGTCCACTGAAGCTTTCTTT. Translating it yields CATSDSRQGSTEAFF.

The V gene is TRBV7-9, the J gene TRBJ2-7, with D possibly matching TRBD2 (6 bases). The V and J ends lost 2 bases and 7 bases respectively, with 18 bases between them. Germline CDR1 reads SEHNR; CDR2 reads FQNEAQ (reference sequence). This CDR3 is built from 15 residues. The CDR3 protein is CASSLIAPSAGEQYF. The CDR3, as DNA: TGTGCCAGCAGCTTAATAGCGCCGAGTGCGGGGGAGCAGTACTTC.

The gene calls are TRBV6-5 and TRBJ2-7, with TRBD1 matching 9 bases. The V and J ends lost 6 bases and 0 bases, in that order; junction bases with no gene match: 3. CDR3 length: 14 residues. The germline V gene has CDR1 MNHEY and CDR2 SVGAGI. CDR3 nucleotides: TGTGCCAGCAGGAGGACAGGGGACTCCTACGAGCAGTACTTC. The encoded protein is CASRRTGDSYEQYF.